This T cell receptor beta chain was obtained from a study of T cells expressing NK-cell markers. Notes on the study in general: Dominance of the CD3+CD56-NKG2C+ fraction by these clonotypes also held in several donors. Dominant NKG2C+ clonotypes accounted for about 1.0-8% of CD8+ T cells in about six donors.

In generating TCR beta cDNA, 5'RACE template switching with UMIs was used. After re-calling the 5' RACE reads, TCRdb lists one entry per CDR3 protein, DNA absent. Here the sample table reports roughly 160,000 distinct CDR3 sequences. Points on this clonotype: Its specificity is not known.

CDR3 length: 14 amino acids. The germline CDR1 and CDR2 sequences are DFQATT and SNEGSKA (reference sequence). Sequences were obtained from blood T cells: a sorted CD56 or NKG2C T cell subset, CD4+ or CD8+ T cells, or bulk PBMC T cells (not recorded which). The chain uses TRBV20-1 and TRBJ1-6. This receptor was obtained from a woman aged 18 to 75 in good health. The CDR3 is CSAFRESVDSPLHF.